The clone carrying this T cell receptor beta chain has more than one count but fewer than ten. This sample was taken from a study of cytomegalovirus exposure and HLA in healthy donors. Primers for the PCR totalled 60 Vbeta and 13 Jbeta. Some clones are missing from TCRdb's copy, which holds only in-frame ones; the method was immunoSEQ multiplex PCR. The sample contains about 160,000 clones, around 78% of which appear only once. Germline assignment: CDR1 SEHNR and CDR2 FQNEAQ (reference sequence). The CDR3 contains 14 residues. With 0 bases removed from V and 5 bases from J, the gap between germline ends came to 10 bases.

The TCR originated in a female donor in good health and CMV-seronegative. The chain uses TRBV7-9 and TRBJ2-5; possibly TRBD1 for D (5 bases). The sample consisted of PBMCs. The CDR3 DNA follows: TGTGCCAGCAGCTTAGCTGGGGCTTGGGAGACCCAGTACTTC. Translating gives CASSLAGAWETQYF.